The source of this T cell receptor (beta chain) is a study of PD-1 blockade in mismatch repair-deficient tumors. At the level of the study: Patients had about 13 mismatch repair-deficient cancer types and were previously treated and progressing.

Every patient had mismatch repair deficiency by PCR or immunohistochemistry. A few pembrolizumab responders had their TCRs sequenced. The CDR3 covers 16 residues. The germline V gene encodes CDR1 SEHNR and CDR2 FQNEAQ (reference sequence). V was clipped by 5 bases and J by 4 bases; unmatched bases: 6. Study outcomes and limitations: Tumor-resident clones, often absent from pretreatment blood, expanded after pembrolizumab and then contracted.

Sequencing used immunoSEQ multiplex PCR; TCRdb keeps in-frame clones, though not all of them. This sample has 11,000 to 15,000 clones, with roughly 82% found just once. Worth noting for this clone: Antigen specificity is unknown.

The source is an adult with mismatch repair-deficient cancer. This chain connects TRBV7-9 to TRBJ2-3; 13 nucleotides align to TRBD2. The starting material was PBMCs, obtained 14 weeks after starting pembrolizumab. The CDR3 nucleotides are TGTGCCAGCAGCCCTCGGACTAGCGGGAGCCCAGATACGCAGTATTTT. Its translation is CASSPRTSGSPDTQYF.